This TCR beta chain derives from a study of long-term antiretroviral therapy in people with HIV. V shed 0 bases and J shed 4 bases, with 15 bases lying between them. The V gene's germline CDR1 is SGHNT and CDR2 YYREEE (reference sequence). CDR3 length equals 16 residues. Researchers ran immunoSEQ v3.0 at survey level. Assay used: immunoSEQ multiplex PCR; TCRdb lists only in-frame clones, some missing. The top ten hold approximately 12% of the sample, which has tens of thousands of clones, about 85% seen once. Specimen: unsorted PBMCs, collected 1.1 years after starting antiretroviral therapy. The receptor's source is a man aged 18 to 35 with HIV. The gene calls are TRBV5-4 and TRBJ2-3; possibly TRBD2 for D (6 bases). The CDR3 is CASSLAGGGVADTQYF. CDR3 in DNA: TGTGCCAGCAGCTTGGCCGGGGGAGGTGTCGCAGATACGCAGTATTTT.